This TCR beta chain was obtained from a study of blood T cells in healthy people across ages. Study-wide findings and caveats: The study found more naive CD4+ cells and higher diversity in long-lived than aged donors. In older individuals, TCR beta diversity per million T cells was lower, falling roughly linearly with age.

Next came a second PCR, run for roughly 7 to 12 cycles, which used a sample-barcoded 5' primer along with a J-beta primer mix. TCRdb fed the 5' RACE reads into MiXCR, producing one record per CDR3 protein. The profile shows about a million distinct CDR3 sequences, roughly 50% of them singletons. Healthy individuals of Caucasian origin from Russia, aged roughly 6 to 100, served as donors. Isolation recovered at least 7 million PBMCs from every sample. Comments on this clonotype: Its specificity is unknown.

The sequencing sample was made of blood. This sequence originates from a woman aged 60-75 years in good health.

The CDR3 DNA follows: TGCGCCAGCAGCCGAGTGGTAGCGGGAATCCACAATGAGCAGTTCTTC. This sequence encodes CASSRVVAGIHNEQFF. The chain recombines TRBV5-1 with TRBJ2-1; 8 bases map to TRBD2. CDR3 length equals 16 residues. Germline CDR1 and CDR2: SGHRS and YFSETQ. V lost 4 bases and J lost 5; bases outside the gene matches: 11. The variable domain in full, completed from reference TRBV5-1 and TRBJ2-1, reads KAGVTQTPRYLIKTRGQQVTLSCSPISGHRSVSWYQQTPGQGLQFLFEYFSETQRNKGNFPGRFSGRQFSNSRSEMNVSTLELGDSALYLCASSRVVAGIHNEQFFGPGTRLTVL.